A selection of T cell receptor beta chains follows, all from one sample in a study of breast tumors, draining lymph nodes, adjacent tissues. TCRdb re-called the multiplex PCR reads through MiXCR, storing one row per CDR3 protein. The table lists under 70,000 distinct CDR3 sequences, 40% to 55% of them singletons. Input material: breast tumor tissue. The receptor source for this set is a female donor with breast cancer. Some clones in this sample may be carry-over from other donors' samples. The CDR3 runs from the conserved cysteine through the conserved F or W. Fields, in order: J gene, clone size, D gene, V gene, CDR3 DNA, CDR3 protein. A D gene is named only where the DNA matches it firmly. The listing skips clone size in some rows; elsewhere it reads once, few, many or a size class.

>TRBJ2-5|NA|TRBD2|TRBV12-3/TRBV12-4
TGTGCCAGCAGCCGGACTAGCCAAGAGACCCAGTACTTC
CASSRTSQETQYF
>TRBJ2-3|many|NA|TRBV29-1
TGCAGCGCCTCTCCGGGAACCACAGATACGCAGTATTTT
CSASPGTTDTQYF
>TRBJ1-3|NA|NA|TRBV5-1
TGCGCCAGCACCCCCGGGAGCTATGGAAACACCACATATTTT
CASTPGSYGNTTYF
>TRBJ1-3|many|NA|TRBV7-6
TGTGCCAGCAGCGCAGGCAGCGGACATTATCCTGGAAACCCCATATATTTT
CASSAGSGHYPGNPIYF
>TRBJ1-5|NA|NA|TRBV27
TGTGCCAGCAGTTCTAGCCAGACCCAATTGCCCCAGCATTTT
CASSSSQTQLPQHF
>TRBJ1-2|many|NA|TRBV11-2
TGTGCCAGCAGCTTAGTAGTAGTCTATGGCTACACCTTC
CASSLVVVYGYTF
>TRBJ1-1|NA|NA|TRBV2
TGTGCCAGCAGTGAAAAGGGCTGGCGGGAGAACACTGAAGCTTTCTTT
CASSEKGWRENTEAFF
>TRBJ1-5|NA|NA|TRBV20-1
TGCAGTGCTAGACAGGGCAATCAGCCCCAGCATTTT
CSARQGNQPQHF
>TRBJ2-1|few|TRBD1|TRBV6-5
TGTGCCAGCAGTCACTCGCGGGACAGGGTCTACAATGAGCAGTTCTTC
CASSHSRDRVYNEQFF
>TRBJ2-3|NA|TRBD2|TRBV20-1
TGCAGTGCTAGAGCACTAGCGGGGGGGCAGACAGATACGCAGTATTTT
CSARALAGGQTDTQYF
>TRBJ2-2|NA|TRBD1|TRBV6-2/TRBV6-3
TGTGCCAGCAGTGACAGGGGATTGAACACCGGGGAGCTGTTTTTT
CASSDRGLNTGELFF
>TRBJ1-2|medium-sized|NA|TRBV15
TGTGCCACCAGCAGGCCCAGGGCGGGTGGCTACACCTTC
CATSRPRAGGYTF
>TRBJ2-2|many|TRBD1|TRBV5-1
TGCGCCAGCAGCGCCAAGAAGACAGGGGGAAACACCGGGGAGCTGTTTTTT
CASSAKKTGGNTGELFF
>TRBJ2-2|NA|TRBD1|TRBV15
TGTGCCACCAGCATACCACAGGGGGCCTGGGACACCGGGGGGCTGTTCTTT
CATSIPQGAWDTGGLFF
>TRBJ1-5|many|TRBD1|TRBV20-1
TGCAGTGCTAGAGTTTGGGGACAGTCTTATAGCAATCAGCCCCAGCATTTT
CSARVWGQSYSNQPQHF
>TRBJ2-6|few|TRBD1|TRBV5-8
TGTGCCAGCAGCTTGGGGACAGGGGCTGGGGCCAACGTCCTGACTTTC
CASSLGTGAGANVLTF
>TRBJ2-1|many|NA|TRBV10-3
TGTGCCATCAGTGATAGGGCGAGCTCCTACAATGAGCAGTTCTTC
CAISDRASSYNEQFF
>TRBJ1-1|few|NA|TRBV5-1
TGCGCCAGCAGCGGTGTAGGATGGATAAACACTGAAGCTTTCTTT
CASSGVGWINTEAFF
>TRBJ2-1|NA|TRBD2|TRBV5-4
TGTGCCAGCAGACTAGCGGGAGGGGCCGGGTACAATGAGCAGTTCTTC
CASRLAGGAGYNEQFF
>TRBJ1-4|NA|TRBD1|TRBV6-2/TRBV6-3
TGTGCCAGCAGGCCCGGACAGGGCGGGAAACTGTTTTTT
CASRPGQGGKLFF
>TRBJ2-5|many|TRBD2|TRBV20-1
TGCAGTGCTATGCCTAGCGGGGGGAGAGAGACCCAGTACTTC
CSAMPSGGRETQYF
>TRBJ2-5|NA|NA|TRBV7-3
TGTGCCAGCAGCGTCCTCGGGGGCCGTGACCAAGAGACCCAGTACTTC
CASSVLGGRDQETQYF
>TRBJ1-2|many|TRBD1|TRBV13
TGTGCCAGCAGCCTCCGGGACAGGGCATATGGCTACACCTTC
CASSLRDRAYGYTF
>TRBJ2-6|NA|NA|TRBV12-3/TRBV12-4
TGTGCCAGCAGTCCACAGGACAGGGCCAACGTCCTGACTTTC
CASSPQDRANVLTF
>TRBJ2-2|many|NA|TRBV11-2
TGTGCCAGCAGCTTTATGGCCGGTGGGACCGGGGAGCTGTTTTTT
CASSFMAGGTGELFF
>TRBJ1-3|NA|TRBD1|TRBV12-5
TGTGCTAGTGGTCTCGGGACAGGGGTCTCTGGAAACACCATATATTTT
CASGLGTGVSGNTIYF
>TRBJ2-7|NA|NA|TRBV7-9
TGTGCCAGCAGACCACCTGGGGCGTTTTACGAGCAGTACTTC
CASRPPGAFYEQYF
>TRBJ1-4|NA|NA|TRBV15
TGTGCCACCAGCAGAGGTCCACAGAGAACTAATGAAGAACTGTTTTTT
CATSRGPQRTNEELFF
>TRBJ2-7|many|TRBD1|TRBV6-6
TGTGCCAGCAAACAGGACAGGAGCCTCTACGAGCAGTACTTC
CASKQDRSLYEQYF
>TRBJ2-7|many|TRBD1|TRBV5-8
TGTGCCAGCAGCCGTGGGACAGGAGCCTACGAGCAGTACTTC
CASSRGTGAYEQYF
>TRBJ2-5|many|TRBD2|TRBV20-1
TGCAGTGCTAGGACCCCACTAGCGGGAGACGAGACCCAGTACTTC
CSARTPLAGDETQYF
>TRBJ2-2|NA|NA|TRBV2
TGTGCCAGCAGGGGAAGGGACACCCTCACCGGGGAGCTGTTTTTT
CASRGRDTLTGELFF
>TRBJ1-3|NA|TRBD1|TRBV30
TGTGCCTGGAGTGAAGAGACAGGGGGGACTGGAAACACCATATATTTT
CAWSEETGGTGNTIYF
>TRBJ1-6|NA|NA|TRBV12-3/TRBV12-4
TGTGCCAGCAGTTTTATAGGCCAAAACACGGGGTCCTTAAGAAATTCACCCCTCCACTTT
CASSFIGQNTGSLRNSPLHF
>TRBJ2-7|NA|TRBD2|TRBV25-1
TGTGCCAGCAGCGAGGGACTAGGATTCGAGCAGTACTTC
CASSEGLGFEQYF
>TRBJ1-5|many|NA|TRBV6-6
TGTGCCAGCACCCAACCGAGCCAGCCCCAGCATTTT
CASTQPSQPQHF
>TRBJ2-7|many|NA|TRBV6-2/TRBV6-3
TGTGCCAGCAGTAGCTGGGACCACCTCTACGAGCAGTACTTC
CASSSWDHLYEQYF
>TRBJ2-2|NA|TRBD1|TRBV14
TGTGCCAGCAGCCCCGTACCGGGACAGGGGGACACCGGGGAGCTGTCTTGG
CASSPVPGQGDTGELSW
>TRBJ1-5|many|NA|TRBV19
TGTGCCAGTAGTCCCCCCGGAAGCAATCAGCCCCAGCATTTT
CASSPPGSNQPQHF
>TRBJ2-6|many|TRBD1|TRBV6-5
TGTGCCAGCAGTCCCGGTGACAGGGTATGGTCTGGGGCCAACGTCCTGACTTTC
CASSPGDRVWSGANVLTF
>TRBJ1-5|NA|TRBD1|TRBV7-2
TGTGCCAGCAGCCAGAGACAGGGACAGCCCCAGCATTTT
CASSQRQGQPQHF
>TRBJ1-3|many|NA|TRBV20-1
TGCAGTGCTAGAAAGCTGGGAACTGGAAACACCATATATTTT
CSARKLGTGNTIYF
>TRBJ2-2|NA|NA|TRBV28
TGTGCCAGCAGCTGGCGGTTTAAGAACACCGGGGAGCCGTTTTTT
CASSWRFKNTGEPFF
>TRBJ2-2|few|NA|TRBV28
TGTGCCAGCAGGACGGTTGGTTGGCTATTCGCGAACACCGGGGAGCTGTTTTTT
CASRTVGWLFANTGELFF
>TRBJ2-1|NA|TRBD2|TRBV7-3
TGTGCCAGCAGCTCACCCGGGACTAGCCAAGGGGGTGAGCAGTTCTTC
CASSSPGTSQGGEQFF
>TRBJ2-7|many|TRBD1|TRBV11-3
TGTGCCAGCAGCCCACCCGATTTGGGACAGCCGTCCCGCTACGAGCAGTACTTC
CASSPPDLGQPSRYEQYF
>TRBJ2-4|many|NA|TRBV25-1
TGTGCCAGCAGTGAACTGGGTCGGGAAAACATTCAGTACTTC
CASSELGRENIQYF
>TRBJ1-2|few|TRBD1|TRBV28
TGTGCCAGCAGCCCTCCTCCGACAGGGTTCTATGGCTACACCTTC
CASSPPPTGFYGYTF
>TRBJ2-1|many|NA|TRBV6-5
TGTGCCAGCGGGAGACTCCCATCCCCCTGGAGCTCCTACAATGAGCAGTTCTTC
CASGRLPSPWSSYNEQFF